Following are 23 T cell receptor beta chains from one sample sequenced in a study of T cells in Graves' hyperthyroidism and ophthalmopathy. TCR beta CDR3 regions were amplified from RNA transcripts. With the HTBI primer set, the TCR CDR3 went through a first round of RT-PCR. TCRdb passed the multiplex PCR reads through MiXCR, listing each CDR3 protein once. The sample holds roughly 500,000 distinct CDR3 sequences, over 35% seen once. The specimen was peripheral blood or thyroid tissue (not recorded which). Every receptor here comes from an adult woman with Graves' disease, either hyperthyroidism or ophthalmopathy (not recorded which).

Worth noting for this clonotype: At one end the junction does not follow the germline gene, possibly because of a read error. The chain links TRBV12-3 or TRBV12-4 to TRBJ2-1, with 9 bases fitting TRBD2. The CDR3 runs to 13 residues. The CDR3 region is CTSSLGLAGEQFF. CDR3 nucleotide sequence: TGTACCAGCAGTTTAGGTCTAGCGGGAGAGCAGTTCTTC.

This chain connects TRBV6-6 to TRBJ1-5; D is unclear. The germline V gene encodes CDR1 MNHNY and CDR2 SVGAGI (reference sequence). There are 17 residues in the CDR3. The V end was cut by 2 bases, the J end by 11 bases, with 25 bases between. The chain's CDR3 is CASSYGWQASAEETQHF. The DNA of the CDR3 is TGTGCCAGCAGTTACGGATGGCAGGCGTCAGCGGAAGAGACCCAGCATTTT.

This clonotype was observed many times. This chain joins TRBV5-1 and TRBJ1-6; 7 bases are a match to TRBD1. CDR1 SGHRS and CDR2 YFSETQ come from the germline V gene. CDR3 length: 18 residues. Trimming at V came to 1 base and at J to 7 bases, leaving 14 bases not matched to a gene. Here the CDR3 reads CASSLTEAGQVKNSPLHF. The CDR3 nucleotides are TGCGCCAGCAGCTTGACCGAGGCCGGACAGGTTAAGAATTCACCCCTCCACTTT.

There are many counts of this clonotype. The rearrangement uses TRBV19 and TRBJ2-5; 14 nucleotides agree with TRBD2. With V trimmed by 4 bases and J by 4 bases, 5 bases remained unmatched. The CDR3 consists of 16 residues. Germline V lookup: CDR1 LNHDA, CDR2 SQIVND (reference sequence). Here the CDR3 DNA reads TGTGCCAGTAGTAAGGGACTAGCGGGAGTTGGAGAGACCCAGTACTTC. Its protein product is CASSKGLAGVGETQYF.

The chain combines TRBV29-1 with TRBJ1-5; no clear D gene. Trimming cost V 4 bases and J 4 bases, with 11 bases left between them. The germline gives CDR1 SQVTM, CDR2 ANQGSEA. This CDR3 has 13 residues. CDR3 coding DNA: TGCAGCGTTGGGGTGGGTAGGAATCAGCCCCAGCATTTT. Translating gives CSVGVGRNQPQHF.

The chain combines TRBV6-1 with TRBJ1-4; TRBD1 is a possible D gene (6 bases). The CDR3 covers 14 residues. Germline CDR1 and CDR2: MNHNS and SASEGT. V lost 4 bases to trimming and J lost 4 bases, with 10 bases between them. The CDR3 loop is CASSVDRLNEKLFF. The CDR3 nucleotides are TGTGCCAGCAGTGTCGACAGGCTTAATGAAAAACTGTTTTTT.

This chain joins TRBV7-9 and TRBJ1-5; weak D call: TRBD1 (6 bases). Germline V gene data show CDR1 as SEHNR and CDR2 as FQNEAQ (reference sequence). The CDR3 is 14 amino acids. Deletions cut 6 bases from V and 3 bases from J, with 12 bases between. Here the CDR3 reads CASSYQGLNQPQHF. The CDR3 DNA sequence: TGTGCCAGCAGTTATCAGGGGCTCAATCAGCCCCAGCATTTT.

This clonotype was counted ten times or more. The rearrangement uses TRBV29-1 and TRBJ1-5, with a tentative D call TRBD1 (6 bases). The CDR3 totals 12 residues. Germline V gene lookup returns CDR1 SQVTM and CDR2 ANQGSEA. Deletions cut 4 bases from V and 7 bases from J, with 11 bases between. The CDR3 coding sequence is TGCAGCGTTGTACAGGGCGACCAGCCCCAGCATTTT. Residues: CSVVQGDQPQHF.

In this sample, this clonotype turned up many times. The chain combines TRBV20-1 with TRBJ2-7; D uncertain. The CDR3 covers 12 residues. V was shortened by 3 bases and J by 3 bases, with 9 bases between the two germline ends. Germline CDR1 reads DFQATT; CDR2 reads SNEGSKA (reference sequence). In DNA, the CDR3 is TGCAGTGCTAGGGACGGATACTACGAGCAGTACTTC. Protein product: CSARDGYYEQYF.

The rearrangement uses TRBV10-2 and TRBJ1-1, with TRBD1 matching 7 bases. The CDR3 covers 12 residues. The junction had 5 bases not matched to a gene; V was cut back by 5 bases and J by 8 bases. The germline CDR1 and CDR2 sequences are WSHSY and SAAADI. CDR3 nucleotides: TGCGCCAGCAGTTACCCGGGACAGGAAGCTTTCTTT. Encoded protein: CASSYPGQEAFF.

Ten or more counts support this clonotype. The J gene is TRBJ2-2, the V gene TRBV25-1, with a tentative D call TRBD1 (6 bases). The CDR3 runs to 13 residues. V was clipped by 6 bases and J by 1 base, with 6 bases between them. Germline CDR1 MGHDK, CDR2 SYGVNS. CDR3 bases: TGTGCCAGCAGGGACAGGAACACCGGGGAGCTGTTTTTT. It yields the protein CASRDRNTGELFF. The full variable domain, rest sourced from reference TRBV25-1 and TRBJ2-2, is EADIYQTPRYLVIGTGKKITLECSQTMGHDKMYWYQQDPGMELHLIHYSYGVNSTEKGDLSSESTVSRIRTEHFPLTLESARPSHTSQYLCASRDRNTGELFFGEGSRLTVL.

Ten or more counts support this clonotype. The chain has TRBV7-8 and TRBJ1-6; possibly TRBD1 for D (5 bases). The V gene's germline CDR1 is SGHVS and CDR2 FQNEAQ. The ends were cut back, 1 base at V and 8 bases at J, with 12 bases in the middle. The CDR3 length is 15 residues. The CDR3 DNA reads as TGTGCCAGCAGCTTAGTGCTGGGGGGGGATTCACCCCTCCACTTT. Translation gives CASSLVLGGDSPLHF.

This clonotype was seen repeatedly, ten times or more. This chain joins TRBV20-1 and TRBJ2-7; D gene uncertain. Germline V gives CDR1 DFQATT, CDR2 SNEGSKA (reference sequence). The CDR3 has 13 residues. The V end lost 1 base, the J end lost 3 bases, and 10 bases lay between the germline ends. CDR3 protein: CSARGMGNYEQYF. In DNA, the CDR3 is TGCAGTGCTAGAGGTATGGGTAACTACGAGCAGTACTTC.

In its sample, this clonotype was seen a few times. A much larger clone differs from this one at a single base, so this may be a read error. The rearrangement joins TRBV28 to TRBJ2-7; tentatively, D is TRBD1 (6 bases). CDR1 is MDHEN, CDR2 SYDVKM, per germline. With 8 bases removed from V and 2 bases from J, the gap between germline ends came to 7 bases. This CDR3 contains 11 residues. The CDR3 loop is CASHRAYEQYF. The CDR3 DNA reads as TGTGCCAGCCACAGGGCCTACGAGCAGTACTTC.

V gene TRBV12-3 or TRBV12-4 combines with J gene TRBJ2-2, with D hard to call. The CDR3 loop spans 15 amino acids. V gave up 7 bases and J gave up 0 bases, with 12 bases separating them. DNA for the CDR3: TGTGCCAGCACACCATCTCCAGCGAACACCGGGGAGCTGTTTTTT. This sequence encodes CASTPSPANTGELFF.

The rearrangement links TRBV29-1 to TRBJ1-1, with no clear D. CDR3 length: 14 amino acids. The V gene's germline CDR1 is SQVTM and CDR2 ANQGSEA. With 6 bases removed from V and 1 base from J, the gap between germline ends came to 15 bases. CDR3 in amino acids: CSVTNSGRNTEAFF. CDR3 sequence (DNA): TGCAGCGTAACGAACTCAGGACGGAACACTGAAGCTTTCTTT.

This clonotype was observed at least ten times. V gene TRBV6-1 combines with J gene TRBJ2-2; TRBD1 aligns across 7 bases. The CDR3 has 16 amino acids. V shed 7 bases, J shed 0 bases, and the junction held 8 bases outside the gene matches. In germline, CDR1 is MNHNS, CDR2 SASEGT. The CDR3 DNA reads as TGTGCCAGCAATCGATGGGACAGCCCGAACACCGGGGAGCTGTTTTTT. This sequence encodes CASNRWDSPNTGELFF.

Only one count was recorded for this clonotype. CDR3 in amino acids: CASTYRPGTETSGNTIYF. The CDR3 DNA sequence: TGTGCCAGCACATACCGACCCGGGACAGAGACCTCTGGAAACACCATATATTTT. The chain employs TRBV7-2 and TRBJ1-3; 7 nucleotides line up with TRBD1. V lost 7 bases, J lost 0 bases, and 15 bases stayed unmatched. CDR1 SGHTA and CDR2 FQGNSA come from the germline V gene. The length of the CDR3 is 18 residues.

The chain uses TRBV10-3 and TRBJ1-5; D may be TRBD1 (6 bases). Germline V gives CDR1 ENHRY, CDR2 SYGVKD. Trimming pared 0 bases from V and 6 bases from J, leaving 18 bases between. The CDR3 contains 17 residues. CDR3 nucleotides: TGTGCCATCAGTGAGTCAGGCTTAGGGGGTGGAGTTCAGCCCCAGCATTTT. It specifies CAISESGLGGGVQPQHF.

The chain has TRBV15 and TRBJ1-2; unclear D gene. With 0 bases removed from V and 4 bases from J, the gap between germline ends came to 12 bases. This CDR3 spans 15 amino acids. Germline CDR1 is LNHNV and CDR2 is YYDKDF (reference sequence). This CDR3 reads CATSREVGSLYGYTF. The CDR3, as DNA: TGTGCCACCAGCAGAGAGGTGGGTTCCCTCTATGGCTACACCTTC. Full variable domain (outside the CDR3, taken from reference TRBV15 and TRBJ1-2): DAMVIQNPRYQVTQFGKPVTLSCSQTLNHNVMYWYQQKSSQAPKLLFHYYDKDFNNEADTPDNFQSRRPNTSFCFLDIRSPGLGDTAMYLCATSREVGSLYGYTFGSGTRLTVV.

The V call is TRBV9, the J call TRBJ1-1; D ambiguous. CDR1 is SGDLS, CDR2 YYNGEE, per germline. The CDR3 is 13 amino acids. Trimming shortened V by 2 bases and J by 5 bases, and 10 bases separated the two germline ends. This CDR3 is CASSVDLLTEAFF. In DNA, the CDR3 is TGTGCCAGCAGCGTCGACCTTTTAACTGAAGCTTTCTTT.

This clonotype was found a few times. The CDR3, as DNA: TGCGCCAGCAGCTTGGATGGCAGAGCAACTAATGAAAAACTGTTTTTT. This translates into CASSLDGRATNEKLFF. This rearrangement joins TRBV5-1 to TRBJ1-4; no firm D call. The germline V gene encodes CDR1 SGHRS and CDR2 YFSETQ. This CDR3 has 16 residues. V dropped 0 bases and J dropped 0 bases, with 9 bases sitting between them.

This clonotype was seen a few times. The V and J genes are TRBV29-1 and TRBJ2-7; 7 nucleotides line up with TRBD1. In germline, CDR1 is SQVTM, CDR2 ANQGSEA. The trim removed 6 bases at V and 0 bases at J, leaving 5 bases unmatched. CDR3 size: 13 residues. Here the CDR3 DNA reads TGCAGCGTGACAGGGAGTACCTCCTACGAGCAGTACTTC. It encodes CSVTGSTSYEQYF.